These 21 T cell receptor beta chains were all obtained from the same sample, sequenced in a study of PD-1 blockade in classical Hodgkin lymphoma. Time point reported: cycle 4 day 1 (C4D1), after more than 5 weeks of nivolumab. All patients relapsed after autologous stem cell transplantation, and brentuximab vedotin exposure varied. Sequencing used immunoSEQ multiplex PCR; TCRdb keeps in-frame clones, though not all of them. The table has roughly 50,000 clones, roughly 90% seen once; the top ten hold roughly 13%. The sample consisted of peripheral blood mononuclear cells (PBMCs), taken before the fourth cycle of nivolumab. The receptor set was obtained from a human donor with classical Hodgkin lymphoma.

The rearrangement uses TRBV18 and TRBJ1-2; D gene ambiguous. This CDR3 has 14 residues. Trimming took off 0 bases at V and 3 bases at J, with 8 bases between the two ends. Per germline, CDR1 KGHSH and CDR2 LQKENI. The CDR3, as DNA: TGTGCCAGCTCACCACCTGAAAGTTACTATGGCTACACCTTC. Residues: CASSPPESYYGYTF.

The V gene is TRBV5-1, the J gene TRBJ2-5; D perhaps matches TRBD1 (6 bases). The CDR3 runs to 14 residues. Germline lookup yields CDR1 SGHRS and CDR2 YFSETQ. V lost 4 bases and J 2 bases, leaving 12 bases between the germline ends. The CDR3 region has the DNA TGCGCCAGCAGCATAGGGACAAAGCAAGAGACCCAGTACTTC. This codes for CASSIGTKQETQYF.

This sequence joins TRBV6-1 and TRBJ1-2; 7 bases align to TRBD1. This CDR3 is 14 amino acids long. V was clipped by 1 base and J by 4 bases; unmatched bases: 3. CDR1 is MNHNS, CDR2 SASEGT, per germline. DNA of the CDR3: TGTGCCAGCAGTGAAGACCCAGGGGGCTATGGCTACACCTTC. Protein sequence: CASSEDPGGYGYTF.

The rearrangement joins TRBV5-4 to TRBJ2-2, with 8 bases aligning to TRBD1. The V segment lost 4 bases and the J segment 4 bases; nucleotides outside the gene matches: 18. This CDR3 comprises 19 residues. Germline loops: CDR1 SGHNT, CDR2 YYREEE (reference sequence). This CDR3 is CASSPHTTWTGFPTGELFF. In DNA form, the CDR3 reads TGTGCCAGCAGCCCACACACGACATGGACAGGGTTCCCCACCGGGGAGCTGTTTTTT.

The chain joins TRBV1 to TRBJ1-1. TRBV1 is described as a pseudogene. The CDR3 spans 10 residues. CDR3 in DNA: TGCACCAGCAGCCAAGCTGGAATAATCTTT. Translating gives CTSSQAGIIF.

The chain is built from TRBV12-5 and TRBJ2-7; D remains ambiguous. This CDR3 region has 12 residues. The V end lost 7 bases, the J end lost 2 bases, and 9 bases lay between the germline ends. Germline V gives CDR1 LGHNT, CDR2 FRNRAP. This CDR3 reads CASAGRTYEQYF. The DNA for the CDR3 is TGTGCTAGTGCCGGCAGGACCTACGAGCAGTACTTC.

The sample holds a few counts of this clone. The J gene is TRBJ2-1, the V gene TRBV6-4; 8 bases line up with TRBD2. Trimming at V came to 5 bases and at J to 6 bases, leaving 6 bases not matched to a gene. The CDR3 length is 14 residues. Germline CDR1 MRHNA, CDR2 SNTAGT. This CDR3 reads CASSPGGAGNEQFF. CDR3 in DNA: TGTGCCAGCAGTCCGGGGGGGGCAGGCAATGAGCAGTTCTTC.

The CDR3 DNA follows: TGTGCCAGTAGCCACCAACGGCTAGCGGGAGGGTACCCTCAGTTCTTC. Translating it yields CASSHQRLAGGYPQFF. The J gene is TRBJ2-1, the V gene TRBV19; TRBD2 agrees at 12 bases. Looked up from germline, CDR1 is LNHDA and CDR2 is SQIVND (reference sequence). The V and J ends lost 6 bases and 13 bases, in that order; junction bases with no gene match: 16. The CDR3 has 16 residues. Drawing the rest from reference TRBV19 and TRBJ2-1, the complete variable domain is DGGITQSPKYLFRKEGQNVTLSCEQNLNHDAMYWYRQDPGQGLRLIYYSQIVNDFQKGDIAEGYSVSREKKESFPLTVTSAQKNPTAFYLCASSHQRLAGGYPQFFGPGTRLTVL.

The chain uses TRBV19 and TRBJ2-1, with TRBD2 matching 8 bases. This CDR3 comprises 13 residues. Looked up from germline, CDR1 is LNHDA and CDR2 is SQIVND (reference sequence). Unmatched junction bases numbered 4, after V lost 5 bases and J lost 7 bases. CDR3 loop: CASSWTSSNEQFF. In nucleotides, the CDR3 is TGTGCCAGTAGTTGGACTAGCTCAAATGAGCAGTTCTTC.

This clone was picked up a small number of times. The chain employs TRBV10-1 and TRBJ2-7, with D unresolved. Germline CDR1 reads WNHNN; CDR2 reads SYGVQD (reference sequence). This CDR3 region has 10 residues. Trimming pared 8 bases from V and 5 bases from J, leaving 7 bases between. The DNA of the CDR3 is TGCGCCAGCCGACAAGACGAGCAGTACTTC. This encodes CASRQDEQYF.

The CDR3 coding sequence is TGTGCCAGCAGCAAAACGGGACTAGCGGGGTGGGATACGCAGTATTTT. It encodes CASSKTGLAGWDTQYF. The V gene is TRBV21-1, the J gene TRBJ2-3; TRBD2, the table's D call, was not compared with the DNA. TRBV21-1 is assigned pseudogene status. The CDR3 runs to 16 residues.

This chain joins TRBV29-1 and TRBJ2-7, with unresolved D. Germline V gene lookup returns CDR1 SQVTM and CDR2 ANQGSEA. This CDR3 region has 10 residues. Deletions cut 7 bases from V and 3 bases from J, with 7 bases between. CDR3 DNA: TGCAGCGCCGCAGACTACGAGCAGTACTTC. Protein product: CSAADYEQYF.

The V call is TRBV10-3, the J call TRBJ2-1; 14 positions match TRBD2. Germline V gene lookup returns CDR1 ENHRY and CDR2 SYGVKD. The CDR3 is 15 amino acids. With V trimmed by 6 bases and J by 6 bases, 4 bases remained unmatched. Here the CDR3 reads CAIRGTSGSPNEQFF. DNA for the CDR3: TGTGCCATCAGAGGGACTAGCGGGAGCCCCAATGAGCAGTTCTTC.

The chain links TRBV27 to TRBJ1-2; a possible D gene is TRBD1 (5 bases). The V gene's germline CDR1 is MNHEY and CDR2 SMNVEV (reference sequence). The CDR3 spans 14 residues. V gave up 5 bases and J gave up 1 base, with 11 bases separating them. The CDR3 loop reads CASSPPGLNYGYTF. For the CDR3, the DNA is TGTGCCAGCAGTCCCCCGGGACTTAACTATGGCTACACCTTC.

The chain employs TRBV7-9 and TRBJ2-3, with TRBD2 as a possible D gene (6 bases). The CDR3 totals 16 residues. CDR1 and CDR2 from the germline V gene are SEHNR and FQNEAQ (reference sequence). V was cut by 3 bases and J by 1 base, with 14 bases left in between. This chain's CDR3 is CASSFISGARTDTQYF. The CDR3 nucleotides read TGTGCCAGCAGCTTTATTAGCGGAGCCCGCACAGATACGCAGTATTTT.

The genes are TRBV28 and TRBJ2-3, with 7 bases aligning to TRBD2. The J segment lost 5 bases and the V segment lost 5 bases, leaving 10 bases of the junction unmatched. The CDR3 runs to 15 residues. Looked up from germline, CDR1 is MDHEN and CDR2 is SYDVKM. Here the CDR3 reads CASSPRSGIGDTQYF. CDR3 nucleotides: TGTGCCAGCAGTCCGAGAAGCGGGATTGGAGATACGCAGTATTTT.

This chain links TRBV7-6 with TRBJ1-1; D is perhaps TRBD1 (5 bases). Germline V gives CDR1 SGHVS, CDR2 FNYEAQ. The CDR3 is 16 residues long. V shed 5 bases and J shed 4 bases, with 20 bases lying between them. The CDR3 DNA follows: TGTGCCAGCAGCCCCGTCGGGGGTCAGATTATCACTGAAGCTTTCTTT. Translation gives CASSPVGGQIITEAFF.

This clone has only one observation. This rearrangement joins TRBV28 to TRBJ1-5, with D possibly TRBD1 on 5 matching bases. This CDR3 is built from 16 residues. Germline V gives CDR1 MDHEN, CDR2 SYDVKM. With 2 bases removed from V and 4 bases from J, the gap between germline ends came to 15 bases. In nucleotides, the CDR3 is TGTGCCAGCAGTTTACGCCCAGGGTACCTAAATCAGCCCCAGCATTTT. This translates into CASSLRPGYLNQPQHF.

The chain carries TRBV6-6 and TRBJ1-4; D might be TRBD1 (5 bases). The CDR3 has 15 residues. The V gene lost 6 bases and the J gene lost 0 bases, with 11 bases spanning the gap. Per germline, CDR1 MNHNY and CDR2 SVGAGI (reference sequence). For the CDR3, the DNA is TGTGCCAGCAGCTCATCCAGGGCAACTAATGAAAAACTGTTTTTT. Protein product: CASSSSRATNEKLFF.

The gene calls are TRBV14 and TRBJ2-1; the match to TRBD2 covers 12 bases. This CDR3 region has 18 residues. The germline V gene encodes CDR1 SGHDN and CDR2 FVKESK. The junction had 11 bases not matched to a gene; V was cut back by 3 bases and J by 5 bases. The CDR3 loop is CASSQTSGRWVFDNEQFF. The CDR3 DNA follows: TGTGCCAGCAGCCAGACTAGCGGGAGATGGGTCTTTGACAATGAGCAGTTCTTC.

The rearrangement joins TRBV4-1 to TRBJ1-5; D gene unclear. The CDR3 extends over 17 amino acids. The V gene's germline CDR1 is MGHRA and CDR2 YSYEKL. V was pared by 0 bases and J by 0 bases, with 12 bases between. The CDR3 loop is CASSQETTPFSNQPQHF. CDR3 bases: TGCGCCAGCAGCCAAGAAACGACACCCTTTAGCAATCAGCCCCAGCATTTT.